Following are 2 T cell receptor beta chains from one sample sequenced in a study of regulatory T cells in long-lasting Graves disease. Assembly of TCR beta libraries relied on iRepertoire HTBI primers together with Arm-PCR of CDR3 regions. TCRdb itself ran the multiplex PCR reads through MiXCR, one entry per CDR3 protein. Found here are 400,000 to 500,000 distinct CDR3 sequences, 12% to 15% of them singletons; the top ten hold more than 15%. The time point here: newly diagnosed GD, antithyroid drugs for less than 3 months. Following extraction of RNA from PBMCs, that RNA was used to make the TCR library. These data were also reused for a study on T cells in Graves' hyperthyroidism and ophthalmopathy.

This material consisted of peripheral blood mononuclear cells (PBMCs), taken at new diagnosis, from a patient treated with antithyroid drugs. The receptors were sampled from a woman between 50 and 59 years old with Graves disease.

This rearrangement joins TRBV20-1 to TRBJ2-7; TRBD2 might be the D (6 bases). Germline V CDR1 and CDR2: DFQATT, SNEGSKA (reference sequence). The CDR3 is 12 amino acids. Deletions cut 3 bases from V and 2 bases from J, with 8 bases between. CDR3: CSARRDPYEQYF. CDR3 nucleotide sequence: TGCAGTGCTAGGCGGGACCCCTACGAGCAGTACTTC.

This clonotype was observed at least ten times. V is TRBV18 and J is TRBJ2-2; D remains unclear. The CDR3 has 12 residues. V gave up 8 bases and J gave up 3 bases, with 7 bases separating them. Germline V lookup: CDR1 KGHSH, CDR2 LQKENI. CDR3 protein: CASSAYTGELFF. CDR3 DNA sequence: TGTGCCAGCAGCGCCTACACCGGGGAGCTGTTTTTT.